A single sample gave rise to the 3 T cell receptor beta chains below, sequenced in a study of CD4 T cells in relation to SARS-CoV-2 and coronaviruses. Unexposed donor CD4+ T cells date from about 2011-2018, before the COVID-19 pandemic. The cells were cultured for 10 days before CD4+ T cells were isolated. These TCRs are of unknown antigen specificity. Clones were sequenced by immunoSEQ multiplex PCR, and TCRdb holds only the in-frame ones, with some missing. The sample lists almost 20,000 clones, 70% to 75% occurring once. The sequencing input was CD4+ T cells from PBMCs, cultured in vitro. These receptors were obtained from a human donor in good health.

V gene TRBV5-4 combines with J gene TRBJ2-3; 9 nucleotides agree with TRBD2. Trimming cost V 4 bases and J 0 bases; bases outside gene matches: 9. The CDR3 contains 17 residues. Germline assignment: CDR1 SGHNT and CDR2 YYREEE (reference sequence). In DNA form, the CDR3 reads TGTGCCAGCAGCGAGAAACTAGCGGGTATTAGCACAGATACGCAGTATTTT. The encoded protein is CASSEKLAGISTDTQYF.

The chain links TRBV9 to TRBJ2-6; D assignment may be TRBD1 or TRBD2 (6 bases each). Germline lookup yields CDR1 SGDLS and CDR2 YYNGEE. V shed 5 bases and J shed 4 bases, with 10 bases lying between them. The CDR3 has 14 residues. Here the CDR3 DNA reads TGTGCCAGCAGTCCGGGGGCAGGGGCCAACGTCCTGACTTTC. Amino acid sequence: CASSPGAGANVLTF.

V and J are TRBV28 and TRBJ1-5; D is unresolved. Germline-derived CDR1 and CDR2 are MDHEN and SYDVKM. This CDR3 is 12 amino acids long. Between the trimmed V and J ends, which lost 7 bases and 5 bases, there was a span of 9 bases. CDR3 bases: TGTGCCAGCACGGGGAGTGATCAGCCCCAGCATTTT. Its protein is CASTGSDQPQHF.